This T cell receptor beta chain was retrieved from a study of T cells after yellow fever vaccination. Findings of the study overall: On re-exposure, the response was weaker but peaked faster, at day 5 versus 15. Post-booster reappearance was seen for most primary-vaccination clones (around 96% CD4, around 89% CD8).

5'RACE template switching added a universal primer site and UMIs to TCR cDNA. MiXCR, run by TCRdb on the 5' RACE reads, gives a single entry per CDR3 protein. The sample holds a few hundred thousand distinct CDR3 sequences, around a tenth seen once. Comment on this clonotype: Its cognate antigen is unknown.

Germline lookup yields CDR1 SGHTA and CDR2 FQGNSA. The CDR3 runs 15 residues. V was pared by 0 bases and J by 3 bases, with 11 bases between. The chain employs TRBV7-2 and TRBJ1-2; possible D gene TRBD1, 5 bases. The source of this sequence is a man younger than 30 who received the YFV17D yellow fever vaccine. The sample here was PBMCs, taken on the day of the first yellow fever vaccination. CDR3: CASSLARGADYGYTF. The CDR3 nucleotides are TGTGCCAGCAGCTTAGCGAGAGGGGCGGACTATGGCTACACCTTC.